This T cell receptor (beta chain) was identified in a study of cytomegalovirus exposure and HLA in healthy donors. Germline V lookup: CDR1 SGHTA, CDR2 FQGTGA. Trimming shortened V by 3 bases and J by 0 bases, and 11 bases separated the two germline ends. This CDR3 spans 16 amino acids. Assay: immunoSEQ multiplex PCR; the TCRdb copy retains only in-frame clones and omits some. The data hold around 61,000 clones, with more than 80% observed a single time. The donors were part of the validation cohort, which consisted of about 120 subjects and was separate from the first cohort of several hundred subjects.

The specimen sequenced was PBMCs. This chain connects TRBV7-3 to TRBJ2-2; D may be TRBD2 (5 bases). The clonotype was recovered from a young man in good health and CMV-seronegative. This CDR3 reads CASSFRGPANTGELFF. The CDR3 DNA reads as TGTGCCAGCAGCTTTCGCGGGCCGGCGAACACCGGGGAGCTGTTTTTT.